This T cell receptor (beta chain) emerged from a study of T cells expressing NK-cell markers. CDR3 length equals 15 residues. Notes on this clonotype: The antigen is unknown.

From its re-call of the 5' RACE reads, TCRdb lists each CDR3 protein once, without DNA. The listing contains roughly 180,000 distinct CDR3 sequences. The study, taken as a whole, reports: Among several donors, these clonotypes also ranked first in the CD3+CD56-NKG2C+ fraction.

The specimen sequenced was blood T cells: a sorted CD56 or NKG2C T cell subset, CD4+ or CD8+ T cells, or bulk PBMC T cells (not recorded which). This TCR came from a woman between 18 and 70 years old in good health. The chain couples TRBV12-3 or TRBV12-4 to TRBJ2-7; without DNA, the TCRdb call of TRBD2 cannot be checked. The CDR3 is CASSLGGTSPYEQYF.